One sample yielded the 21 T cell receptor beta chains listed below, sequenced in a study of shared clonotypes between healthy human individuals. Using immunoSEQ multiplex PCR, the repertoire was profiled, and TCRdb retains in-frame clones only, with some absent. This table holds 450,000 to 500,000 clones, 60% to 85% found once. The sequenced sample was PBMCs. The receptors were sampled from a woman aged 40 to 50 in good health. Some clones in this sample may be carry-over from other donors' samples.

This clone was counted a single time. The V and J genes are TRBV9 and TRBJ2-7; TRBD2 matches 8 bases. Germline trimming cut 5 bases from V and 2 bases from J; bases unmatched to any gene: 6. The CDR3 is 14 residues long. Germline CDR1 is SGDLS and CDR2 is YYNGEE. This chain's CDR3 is CASSESGGPYEQYF. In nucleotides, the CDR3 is TGTGCCAGCAGTGAAAGCGGGGGTCCCTACGAGCAGTACTTC.

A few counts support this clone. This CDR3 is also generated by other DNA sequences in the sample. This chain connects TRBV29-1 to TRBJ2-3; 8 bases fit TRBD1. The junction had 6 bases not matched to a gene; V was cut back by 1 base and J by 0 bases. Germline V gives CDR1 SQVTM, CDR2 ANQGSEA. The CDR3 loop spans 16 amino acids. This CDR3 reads CSVEGGTGQSTDTQYF. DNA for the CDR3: TGCAGCGTTGAAGGGGGGACAGGTCAGAGCACAGATACGCAGTATTTT.

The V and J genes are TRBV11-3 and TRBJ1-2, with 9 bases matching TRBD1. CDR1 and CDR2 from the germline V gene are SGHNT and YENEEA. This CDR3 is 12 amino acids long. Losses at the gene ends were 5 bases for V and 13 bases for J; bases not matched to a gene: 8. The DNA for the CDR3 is TGTGCCAGCAGCCCGGGACAGGGTAGAGTCACCTTC. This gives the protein CASSPGQGRVTF.

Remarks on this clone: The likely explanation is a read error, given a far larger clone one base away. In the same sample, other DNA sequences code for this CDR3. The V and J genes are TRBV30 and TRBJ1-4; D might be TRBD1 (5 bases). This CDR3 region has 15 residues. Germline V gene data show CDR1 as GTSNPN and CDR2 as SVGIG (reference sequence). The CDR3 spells CAWSVLGGTNEKLFF. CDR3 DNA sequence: TGTGCCTGGAGTGTACTGGGCGGGACTAATGAAAAGCTGTTTTTT.

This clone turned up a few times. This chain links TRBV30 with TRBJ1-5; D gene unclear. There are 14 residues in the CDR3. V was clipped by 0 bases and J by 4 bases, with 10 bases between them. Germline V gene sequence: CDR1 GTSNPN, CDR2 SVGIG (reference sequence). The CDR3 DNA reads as TGTGCCTGGAGTGTAAAACAGAAAAATCAGCCCCAGCATTTT. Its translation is CAWSVKQKNQPQHF.

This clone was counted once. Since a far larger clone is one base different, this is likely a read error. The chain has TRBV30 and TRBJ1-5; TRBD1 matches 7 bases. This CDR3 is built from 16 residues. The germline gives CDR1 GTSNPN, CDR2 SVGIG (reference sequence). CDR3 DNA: TGTGCCTGGAGGGTACAGGGGAACATAGGCAATCCGCCCCAGCATTTT. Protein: CAWRVQGNIGNPPQHF.

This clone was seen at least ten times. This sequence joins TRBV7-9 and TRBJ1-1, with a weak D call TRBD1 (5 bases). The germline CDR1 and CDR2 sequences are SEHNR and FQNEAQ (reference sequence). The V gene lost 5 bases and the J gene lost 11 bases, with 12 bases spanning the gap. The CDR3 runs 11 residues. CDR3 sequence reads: CASSPDSKAFF. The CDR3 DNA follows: TGTGCCAGCAGCCCCGACAGTAAGGCTTTCTTT.

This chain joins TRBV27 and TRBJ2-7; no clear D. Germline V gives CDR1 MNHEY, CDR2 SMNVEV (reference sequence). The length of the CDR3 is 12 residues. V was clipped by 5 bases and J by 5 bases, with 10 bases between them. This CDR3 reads CASSSYEDEQYF. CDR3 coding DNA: TGTGCCAGCAGTAGCTACGAGGACGAGCAGTACTTC.

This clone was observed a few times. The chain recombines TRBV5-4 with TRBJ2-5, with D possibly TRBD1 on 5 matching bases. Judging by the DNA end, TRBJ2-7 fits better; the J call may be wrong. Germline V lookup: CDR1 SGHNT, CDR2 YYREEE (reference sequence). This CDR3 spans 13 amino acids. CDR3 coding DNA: TGTGCCAGCAGCTTTCGACAGTCCTACGAGCAGTACTTC. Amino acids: CASSFRQSYEQYF.

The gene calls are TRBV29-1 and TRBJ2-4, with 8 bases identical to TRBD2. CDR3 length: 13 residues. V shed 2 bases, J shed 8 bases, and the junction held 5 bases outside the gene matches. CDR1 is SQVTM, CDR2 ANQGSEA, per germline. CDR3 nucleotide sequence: TGCAGCGTTGAACTTGGTAGCGGGGACATTCAGTACTTC. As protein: CSVELGSGDIQYF. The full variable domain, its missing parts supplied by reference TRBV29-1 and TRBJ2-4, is SAVISQKPSRDICQRGTSLTIQCQVDSQVTMMFWYRQQPGQSLTLIATANQGSEATYESGFVIDKFPISRPNLTFSTLTVSNMSPEDSSIYLCSVELGSGDIQYFGAGTRLSVL.

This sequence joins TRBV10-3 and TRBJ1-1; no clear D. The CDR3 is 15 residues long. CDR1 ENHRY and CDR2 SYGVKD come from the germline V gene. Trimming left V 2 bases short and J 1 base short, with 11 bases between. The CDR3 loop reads CAISEGRERNTEAFF. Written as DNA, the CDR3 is TGTGCCATCAGTGAGGGTAGGGAGCGGAACACTGAAGCTTTCTTT.

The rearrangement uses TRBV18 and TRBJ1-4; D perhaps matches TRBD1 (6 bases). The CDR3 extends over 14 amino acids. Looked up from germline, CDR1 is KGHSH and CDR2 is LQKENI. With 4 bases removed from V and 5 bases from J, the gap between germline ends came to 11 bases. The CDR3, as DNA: TGTGCCAGCTCACGGTCAGGGGAGAATGAAAAACTGTTTTTT. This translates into CASSRSGENEKLFF.

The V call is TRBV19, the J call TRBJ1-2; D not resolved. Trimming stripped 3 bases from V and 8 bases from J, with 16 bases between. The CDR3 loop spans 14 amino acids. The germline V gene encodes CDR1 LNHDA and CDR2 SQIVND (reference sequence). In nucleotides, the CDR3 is TGTGCCAGTAGTATTCAAGGGAATGAGAGAGGCTACACCTTC. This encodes CASSIQGNERGYTF.

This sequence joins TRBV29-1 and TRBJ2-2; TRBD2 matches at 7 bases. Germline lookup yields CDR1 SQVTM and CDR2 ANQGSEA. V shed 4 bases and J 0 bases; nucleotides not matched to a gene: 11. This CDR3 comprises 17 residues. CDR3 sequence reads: CSVAGATSPSNTGELFF. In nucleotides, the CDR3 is TGCAGCGTTGCAGGAGCGACTAGCCCCTCGAACACCGGGGAGCTGTTTTTT.

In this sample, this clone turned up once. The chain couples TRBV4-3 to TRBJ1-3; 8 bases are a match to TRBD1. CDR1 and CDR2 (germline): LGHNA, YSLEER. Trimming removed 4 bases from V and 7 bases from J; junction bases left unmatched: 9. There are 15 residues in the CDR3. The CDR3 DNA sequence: TGCGCCAGCAGCCGACTCGACAGGGGACCTAACACCATATATTTT. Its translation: CASSRLDRGPNTIYF.

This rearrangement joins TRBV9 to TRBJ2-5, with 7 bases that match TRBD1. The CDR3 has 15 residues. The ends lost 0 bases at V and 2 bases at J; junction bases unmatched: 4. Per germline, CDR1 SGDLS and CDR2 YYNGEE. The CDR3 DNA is TGTGCCAGCAGCGTAGGGGGACAGTCACAAGAGACCCAGTACTTC. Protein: CASSVGGQSQETQYF.

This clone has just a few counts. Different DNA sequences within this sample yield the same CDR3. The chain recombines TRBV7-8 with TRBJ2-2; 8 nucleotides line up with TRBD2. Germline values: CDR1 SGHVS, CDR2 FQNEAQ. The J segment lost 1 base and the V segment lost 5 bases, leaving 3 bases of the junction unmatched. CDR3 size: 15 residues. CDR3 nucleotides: TGTGCCAGCAGCCTAACTAGCGGGAACACCGGGGAGCTGTTTTTT. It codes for CASSLTSGNTGELFF.

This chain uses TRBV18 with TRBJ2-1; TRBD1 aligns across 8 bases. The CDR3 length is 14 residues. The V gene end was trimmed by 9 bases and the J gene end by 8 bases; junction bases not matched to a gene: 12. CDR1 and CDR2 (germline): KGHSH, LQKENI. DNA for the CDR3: TGTGCCAGTCAATCGGCAGGGGGCATGGATGAGCAGTTCTTC. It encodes CASQSAGGMDEQFF.

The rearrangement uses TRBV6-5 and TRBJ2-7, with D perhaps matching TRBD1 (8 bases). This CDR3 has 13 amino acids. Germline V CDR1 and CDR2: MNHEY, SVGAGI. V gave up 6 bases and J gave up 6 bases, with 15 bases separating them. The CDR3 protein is CASSPTGEGEQYF. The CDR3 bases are TGTGCCAGCAGCCCGACAGGGGAGGGCGAGCAGTACTTC.

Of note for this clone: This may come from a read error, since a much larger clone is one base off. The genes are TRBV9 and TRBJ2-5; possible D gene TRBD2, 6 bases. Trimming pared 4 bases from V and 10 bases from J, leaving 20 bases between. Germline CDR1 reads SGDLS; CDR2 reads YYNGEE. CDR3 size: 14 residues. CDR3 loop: CASSTSGTRGGQYF. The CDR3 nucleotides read TGTGCCAGCAGCACCTCCGGGACGCGGGGTGGCCAGTACTTC.

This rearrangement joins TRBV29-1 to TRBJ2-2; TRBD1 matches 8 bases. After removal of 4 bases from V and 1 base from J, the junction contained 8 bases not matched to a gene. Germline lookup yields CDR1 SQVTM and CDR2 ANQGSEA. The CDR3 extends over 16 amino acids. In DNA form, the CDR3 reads TGCAGCGTTGCAGGTATCAGGGGGCAGAACACCGGGGAGCTGTTTTTT. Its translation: CSVAGIRGQNTGELFF.